Listed below are T cell receptor beta chains from one sample, sequenced in a study of blood T cells in healthy people across ages. TCRdb re-analysed the 5' RACE reads in MiXCR, keeping a single row per CDR3 protein. The top ten hold 25% to 35% of the sample, which has about 780,000 distinct CDR3 sequences, 62% seen once. Sequenced: blood. These receptors were collected from a man aged 25 to 45 in good health. Both conserved end residues are part of each CDR3. The D gene is left open where the match is weak. Only part of the rows carry a size: once, few, many, or a class if the clone is expanded.

TRBJ1-1 once TRBV25-1 NA TGTGCCAGCAGTGTGTACGCCAGGGGGAACACTGAAGCTTTCTTT CASSVYARGNTEAFF
TRBJ1-4 NA TRBV5-5 NA TGTGCCAGCAGCCCAACAGAAAGGAGGGATGAAAAACTGTTTTTT CASSPTERRDEKLFF
TRBJ1-2 many TRBV27 TRBD1 TGTGCCAGCAGCCTTAGGGGGTTCGACAGGGAGGGCCCCCTTTATGGCTACACCTTC CASSLRGFDREGPLYGYTF
TRBJ2-5 few TRBV10-3 NA TGTGCCATCAGTGATCCCGACTGGGCCGAAGAGACCCAGTACTTC CAISDPDWAEETQYF
TRBJ2-7 NA TRBV7-3 NA TGTGCCAGCAGCTCGGACAGTTACAATGAGCAGTACTTC CASSSDSYNEQYF
TRBJ2-7 NA TRBV20-1 NA TGCAGTGCCCCCGCCCAGGGTTTGGGTTACGAGCAGTACTTC CSAPAQGLGYEQYF
TRBJ2-1 NA TRBV3-1 TRBD1 TGTGCCAGCAGCCAAGCGGACAGGGGGCACAATGAGCAGTTCTTC CASSQADRGHNEQFF
TRBJ1-2 few TRBV20-1 NA TGCAGTGCCCAACCCGTCGGAGATAACTATGGCTACACCTTC CSAQPVGDNYGYTF
TRBJ2-1 NA TRBV4-3 TRBD2 TGCGCCAGCAGCCAGGGACTAGCGGGGAGCTCCTACAATGAGCAGTTCTTC CASSQGLAGSSYNEQFF
TRBJ2-5 NA TRBV5-1 NA TGCGCCAGCAGCTTGGTAGGGGGTTCGGAGTACTTC CASSLVGGSEYF
TRBJ1-1 NA TRBV5-1 TRBD1 TGCGCCAGCAGCTTGGCCGGGACAGAGAACACTGAAGCTTTCTTT CASSLAGTENTEAFF
TRBJ2-3 once TRBV6-5 NA TGTGCCAGCAGTTCTTTTTGGGGATCAGATACGCAGTATTTT CASSSFWGSDTQYF
TRBJ2-5 NA TRBV7-9 NA TGTGCCACCTGGGACCCGTACCAAGAGACCCAGTACTTC CATWDPYQETQYF